The entry below gives a single T cell receptor (beta chain) sequence along with its context. The antigen remains undetermined. TCRdb keeps only in-frame clones here, not all; method: immunoSEQ multiplex PCR. The sample gives about 9,500 clones, about 66% of which show up once; about 26% is in the top ten. The data derive from a study of OX40 agonist ivuxolimab in advanced cancers. Study observations and caveats: Within 6 weeks, CD4+ and CD8+ blood T cells expanded clonally at 0.1 to 3.0 mg/kg.

The V gene lost 0 bases and the J gene lost 0 bases, with 9 bases spanning the gap. The germline V gene has CDR1 SGHRS and CDR2 YFSETQ. The CDR3 is 15 amino acids. The source is an adult with an advanced solid tumor such as melanoma, head and neck, liver or kidney cancer. The gene calls are TRBV5-1 and TRBJ1-1; D gene uncertain. This specimen consisted of CD4+ or CD8+ T cells sorted from blood, obtained in a trial of the OX40 agonist ivuxolimab. The CDR3 is CASSLVGYMNTEAFF. CDR3 nucleotide sequence: TGCGCCAGCAGCTTGGTGGGGTATATGAACACTGAAGCTTTCTTT.